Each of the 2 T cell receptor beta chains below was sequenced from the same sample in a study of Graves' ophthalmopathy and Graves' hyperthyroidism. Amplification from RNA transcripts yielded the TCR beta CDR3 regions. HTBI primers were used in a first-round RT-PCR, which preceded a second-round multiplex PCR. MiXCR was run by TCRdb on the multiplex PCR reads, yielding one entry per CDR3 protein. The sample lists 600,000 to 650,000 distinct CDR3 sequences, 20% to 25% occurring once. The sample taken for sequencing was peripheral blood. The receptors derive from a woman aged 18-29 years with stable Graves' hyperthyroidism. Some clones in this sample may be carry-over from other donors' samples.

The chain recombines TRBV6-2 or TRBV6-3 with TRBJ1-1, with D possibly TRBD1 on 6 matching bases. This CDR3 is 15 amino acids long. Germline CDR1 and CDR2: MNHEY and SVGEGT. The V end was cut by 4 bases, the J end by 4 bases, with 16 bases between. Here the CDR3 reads CASSFPPDRSTEAFF. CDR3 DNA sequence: TGTGCCAGCAGTTTTCCCCCCGACAGGTCCACTGAAGCTTTCTTT.

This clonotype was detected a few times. The CDR3 sequence: CASSGGGTGFNYGYTF. The CDR3 DNA reads as TGCGCCAGCAGCGGAGGCGGGACAGGGTTTAACTATGGCTACACCTTC. The chain is built from TRBV5-1 and TRBJ1-2, with 9 bases aligning to TRBD1. The ends lost 4 bases at V and 1 base at J; junction bases unmatched: 8. CDR1 SGHRS and CDR2 YFSETQ come from the germline V gene. The CDR3 is made up of 16 amino acids. Full variable domain (remainder filled in from reference TRBV5-1 and TRBJ1-2): KAGVTQTPRYLIKTRGQQVTLSCSPISGHRSVSWYQQTPGQGLQFLFEYFSETQRNKGNFPGRFSGRQFSNSRSEMNVSTLELGDSALYLCASSGGGTGFNYGYTFGSGTRLTVV.